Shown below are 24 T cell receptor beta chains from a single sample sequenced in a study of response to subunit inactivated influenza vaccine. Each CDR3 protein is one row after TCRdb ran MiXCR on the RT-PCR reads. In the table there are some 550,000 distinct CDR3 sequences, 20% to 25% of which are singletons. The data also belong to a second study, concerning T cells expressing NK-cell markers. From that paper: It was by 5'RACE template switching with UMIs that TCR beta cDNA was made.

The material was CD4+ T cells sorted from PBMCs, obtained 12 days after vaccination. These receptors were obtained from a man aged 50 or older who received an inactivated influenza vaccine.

In DNA, the CDR3 is TGTGCCAGCAGAAAGGACAGGGTAGGCTACGAGCAGTACTTC. Its translation: CASRKDRVGYEQYF. This chain connects TRBV28 to TRBJ2-7; 8 bases are a match to TRBD1. The V segment lost 6 bases and the J segment 3 bases; nucleotides outside the gene matches: 7. The CDR3 covers 14 residues. Per the germline V gene, CDR1 is MDHEN and CDR2 is SYDVKM.

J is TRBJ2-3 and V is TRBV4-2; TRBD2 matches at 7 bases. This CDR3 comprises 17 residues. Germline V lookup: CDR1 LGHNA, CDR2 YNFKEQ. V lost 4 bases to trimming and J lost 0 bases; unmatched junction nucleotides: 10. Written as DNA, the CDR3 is TGTGCCAGCAGCCCCGAACCAGCGGGGACTAGCACAGATACGCAGTATTTT. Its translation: CASSPEPAGTSTDTQYF.

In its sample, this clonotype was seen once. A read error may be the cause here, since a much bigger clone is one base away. This CDR3 is CASSKQSVSNTGELFF. The CDR3, as DNA: TGTGCCAGCAGCAAACAGTCGGTCTCGAACACCGGGGAGCTGTTTTTT. The chain joins TRBV12-3 or TRBV12-4 to TRBJ2-2; no firm D call. This CDR3 has 16 amino acids. The V end was cut by 6 bases, the J end by 0 bases, with 14 bases between.

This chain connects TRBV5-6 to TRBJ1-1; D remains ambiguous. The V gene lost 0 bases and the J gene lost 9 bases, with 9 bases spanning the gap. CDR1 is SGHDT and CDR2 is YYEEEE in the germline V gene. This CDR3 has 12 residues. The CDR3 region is CASSLGTQQAFF. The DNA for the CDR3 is TGTGCCAGCAGCTTGGGGACGCAGCAAGCTTTCTTT.

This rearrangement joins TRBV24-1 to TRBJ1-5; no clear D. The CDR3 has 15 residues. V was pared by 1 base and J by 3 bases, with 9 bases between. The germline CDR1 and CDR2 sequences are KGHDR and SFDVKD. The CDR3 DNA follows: TGTGCCACCAGTGATTTCGGTCAGGACAATCAGCCCCAGCATTTT. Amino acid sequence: CATSDFGQDNQPQHF.

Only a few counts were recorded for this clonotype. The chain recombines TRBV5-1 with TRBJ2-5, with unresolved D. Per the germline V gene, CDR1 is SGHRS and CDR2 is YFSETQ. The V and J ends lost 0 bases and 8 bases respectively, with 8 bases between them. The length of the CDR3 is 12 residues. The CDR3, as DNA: TGCGCCAGCAGCTTGGAAACTCGAACCCAGTACTTC. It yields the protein CASSLETRTQYF. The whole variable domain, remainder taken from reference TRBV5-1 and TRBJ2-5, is KAGVTQTPRYLIKTRGQQVTLSCSPISGHRSVSWYQQTPGQGLQFLFEYFSETQRNKGNFPGRFSGRQFSNSRSEMNVSTLELGDSALYLCASSLETRTQYFGPGTRLLVL.

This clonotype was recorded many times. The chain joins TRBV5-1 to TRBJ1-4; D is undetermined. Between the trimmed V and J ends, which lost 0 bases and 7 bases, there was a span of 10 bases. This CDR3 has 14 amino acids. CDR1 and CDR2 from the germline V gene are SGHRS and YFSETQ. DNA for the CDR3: TGCGCCAGCAGCTTGGATAACCCGCGTGAAAAACTGTTTTTT. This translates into CASSLDNPREKLFF.

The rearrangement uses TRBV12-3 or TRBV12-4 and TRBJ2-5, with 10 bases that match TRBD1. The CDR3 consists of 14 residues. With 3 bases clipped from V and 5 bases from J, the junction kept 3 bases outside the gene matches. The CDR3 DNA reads TGTGCCAGCAGTTTCGGACAGGGGGACGAGACCCAGTACTTC. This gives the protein CASSFGQGDETQYF.

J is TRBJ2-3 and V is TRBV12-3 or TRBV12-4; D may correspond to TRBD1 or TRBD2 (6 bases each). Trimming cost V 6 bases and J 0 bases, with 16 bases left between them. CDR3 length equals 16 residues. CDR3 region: CASSPIGGLSTDTQYF. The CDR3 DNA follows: TGTGCCAGCAGCCCCATCGGGGGCCTCAGCACAGATACGCAGTATTTT.

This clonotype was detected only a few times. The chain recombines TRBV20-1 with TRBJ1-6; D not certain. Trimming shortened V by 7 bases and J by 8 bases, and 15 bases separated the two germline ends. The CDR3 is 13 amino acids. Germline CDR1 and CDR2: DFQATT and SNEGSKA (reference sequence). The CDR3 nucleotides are TGCAGTGTTTCTGCGTCTGGGGATTCACCCCTCCACTTT. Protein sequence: CSVSASGDSPLHF.

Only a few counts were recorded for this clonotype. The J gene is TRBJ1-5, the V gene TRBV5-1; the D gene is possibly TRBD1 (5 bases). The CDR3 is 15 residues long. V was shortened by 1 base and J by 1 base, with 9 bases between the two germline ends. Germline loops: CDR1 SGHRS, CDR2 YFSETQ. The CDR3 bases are TGCGCCAGCAGCTTGCAGGGTAAGAGCAATCAGCCCCAGCATTTT. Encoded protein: CASSLQGKSNQPQHF.

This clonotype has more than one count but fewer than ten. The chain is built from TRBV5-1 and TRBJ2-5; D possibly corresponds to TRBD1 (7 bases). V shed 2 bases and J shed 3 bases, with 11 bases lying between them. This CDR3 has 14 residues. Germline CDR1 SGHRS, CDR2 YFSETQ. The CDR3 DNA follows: TGCGCCAGCAGCTTTACCAGGGGGGAAGAGACCCAGTACTTC. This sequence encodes CASSFTRGEETQYF.

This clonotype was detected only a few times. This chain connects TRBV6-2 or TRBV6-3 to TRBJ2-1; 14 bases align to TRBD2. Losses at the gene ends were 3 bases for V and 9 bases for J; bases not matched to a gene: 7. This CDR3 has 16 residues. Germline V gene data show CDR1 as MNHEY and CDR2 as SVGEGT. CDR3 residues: CASSYRTSGGYGEQFF. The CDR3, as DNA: TGTGCCAGCAGTTATCGGACTAGCGGGGGGTACGGTGAGCAGTTCTTC.

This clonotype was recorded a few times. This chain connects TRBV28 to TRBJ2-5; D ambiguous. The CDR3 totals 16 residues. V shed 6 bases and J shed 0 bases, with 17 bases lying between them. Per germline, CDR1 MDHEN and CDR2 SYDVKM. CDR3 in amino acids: CASSSRASSYQETQYF. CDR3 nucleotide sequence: TGTGCCAGCAGCTCAAGGGCCAGCTCGTACCAAGAGACCCAGTACTTC. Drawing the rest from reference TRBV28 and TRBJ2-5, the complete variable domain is DVKVTQSSRYLVKRTGEKVFLECVQDMDHENMFWYRQDPGLGLRLIYFSYDVKMKEKGDIPEGYSVSREKKERFSLILESASTNQTSMYLCASSSRASSYQETQYFGPGTRLLVL.

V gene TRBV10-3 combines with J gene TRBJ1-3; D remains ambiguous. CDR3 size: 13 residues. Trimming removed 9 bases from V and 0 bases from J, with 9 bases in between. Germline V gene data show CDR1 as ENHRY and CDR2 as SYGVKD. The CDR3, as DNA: TGTGCCATAGCCGCCCCCTCTGGAAACACCATATATTTT. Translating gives CAIAAPSGNTIYF.

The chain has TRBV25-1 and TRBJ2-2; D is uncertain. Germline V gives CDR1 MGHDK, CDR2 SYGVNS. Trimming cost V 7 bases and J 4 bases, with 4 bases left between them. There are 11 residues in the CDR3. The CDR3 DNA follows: TGTGCCAGCAAGGGCACCGGGGAGCTGTTTTTT. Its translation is CASKGTGELFF.

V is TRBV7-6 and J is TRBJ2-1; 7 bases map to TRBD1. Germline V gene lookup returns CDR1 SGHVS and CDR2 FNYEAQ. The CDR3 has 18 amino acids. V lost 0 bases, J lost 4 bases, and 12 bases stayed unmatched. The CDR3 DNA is TGTGCCAGCAGCTTAGCGCTACTTCCGGGACAGCGTTACAATGAGCAGTTCTTC. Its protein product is CASSLALLPGQRYNEQFF.

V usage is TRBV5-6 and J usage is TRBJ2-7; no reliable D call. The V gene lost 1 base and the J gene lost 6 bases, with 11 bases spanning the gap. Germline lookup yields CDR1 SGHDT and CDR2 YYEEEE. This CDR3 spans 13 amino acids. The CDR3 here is CASSLRGVTEQYF. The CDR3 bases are TGTGCCAGCAGCTTGCGAGGAGTGACCGAGCAGTACTTC. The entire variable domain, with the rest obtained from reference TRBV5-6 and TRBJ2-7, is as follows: DAGVTQSPTHLIKTRGQQVTLRCSPKSGHDTVSWYQQALGQGPQFIFQYYEEEERQRGNFPDRFSGHQFPNYSSELNVNALLLGDSALYLCASSLRGVTEQYFGPGTRLTVT.

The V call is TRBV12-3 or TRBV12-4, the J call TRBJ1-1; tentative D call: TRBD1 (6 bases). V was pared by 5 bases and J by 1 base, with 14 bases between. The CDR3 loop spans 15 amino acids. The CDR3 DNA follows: TGTGCCAGCAGTGCGACCGGGACACCGAACACTGAAGCTTTCTTT. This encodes CASSATGTPNTEAFF.

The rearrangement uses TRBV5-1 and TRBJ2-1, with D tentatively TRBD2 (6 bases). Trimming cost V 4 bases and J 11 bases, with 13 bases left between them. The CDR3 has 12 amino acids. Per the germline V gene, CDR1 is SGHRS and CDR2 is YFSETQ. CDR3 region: CASSPDGTQQFF. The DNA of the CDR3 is TGCGCCAGCAGCCCTGACGGGACTCAGCAGTTCTTC.

The CDR3 spells CASSYDRSYGYTF. As DNA, the CDR3 is TGTGCCAGCAGTTACGACAGGAGCTATGGCTACACCTTC. The rearrangement uses TRBV6-2 or TRBV6-3 and TRBJ1-2, with D possibly being TRBD1 (6 bases). V lost 2 bases, J lost 4 bases, and 8 bases lay in between. This CDR3 has 13 amino acids. Germline V lookup: CDR1 MNHEY, CDR2 SVGEGT.

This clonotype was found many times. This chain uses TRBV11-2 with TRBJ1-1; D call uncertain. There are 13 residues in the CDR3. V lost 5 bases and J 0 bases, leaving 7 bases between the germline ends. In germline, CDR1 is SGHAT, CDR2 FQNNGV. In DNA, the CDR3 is TGTGCCAGCAGCCCCGTCCTGAACACTGAAGCTTTCTTT. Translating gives CASSPVLNTEAFF.

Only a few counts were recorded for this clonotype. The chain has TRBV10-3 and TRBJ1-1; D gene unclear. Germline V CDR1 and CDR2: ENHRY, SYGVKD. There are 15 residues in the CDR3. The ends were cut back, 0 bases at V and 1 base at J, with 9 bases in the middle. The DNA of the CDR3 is TGTGCCATCAGTGAGTCGAAAGTGACGAACACTGAAGCTTTCTTT. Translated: CAISESKVTNTEAFF.

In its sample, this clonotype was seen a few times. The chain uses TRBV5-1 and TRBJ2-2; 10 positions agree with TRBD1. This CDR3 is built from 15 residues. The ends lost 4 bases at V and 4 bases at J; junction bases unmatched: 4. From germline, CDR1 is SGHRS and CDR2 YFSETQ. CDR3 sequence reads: CASSRRTGGTGELFF. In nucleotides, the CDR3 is TGCGCCAGCAGCAGACGGACAGGGGGCACCGGGGAGCTGTTTTTT.